The source of this T cell receptor beta chain is a study of blood T cell repertoires in COVID-19. In the study overall: Sites across the United States, Italy and Spain contributed samples from acute and convalescent COVID-19. PBMCs, B-cell-depleted T cells, or T cells were the source of the cDNA or gDNA that made up the material.

TCRdb's table, derived via immunoSEQ multiplex PCR, lists solely in-frame clones and lacks some. In the table there are around 270,000 clones, roughly 89% of which are singletons. This clone came up once. This CDR3 comprises 13 residues. The germline gives CDR1 SGHTA, CDR2 FQGNSA. Trimming stripped 7 bases from V and 9 bases from J, with 13 bases between. This receptor was identified in a man younger than 45 with acute or convalescent COVID-19. The V call is TRBV7-2, the J call TRBJ1-6; perhaps TRBD1 as D (5 bases). Sequencing was performed on peripheral blood. The CDR3 loop reads CASNPDSVSPLHF. DNA for the CDR3: TGTGCCAGCAACCCCGACAGTGTTTCACCCCTCCACTTT.